This T cell receptor (beta chain) was documented in a study of blood T cell repertoires in COVID-19. Study-wide background: Specimens from acute and convalescent COVID-19 originated in the United States, Italy and Spain. Sources were T cells, B-cell-depleted T cells, or PBMCs; the material itself was cDNA or gDNA.

The CDR3 contains 14 residues. The V gene's germline CDR1 is SGHNT and CDR2 YENEEA. J was trimmed by 5 bases and V by 5 bases; bases with no gene match: 4. This clone is a singleton in its sample. Methods used by the authors: For nucleated cells, counts were estimated from reference gene primer amplification. The table came from immunoSEQ multiplex PCR; TCRdb's copy has only in-frame clones and leaves some out. The DNA was the basis for D and trimming; V, J and clone size are from that table. This table has roughly 63,000 clones, 80% to 90% appearing once. The TCR was taken from a man between 45 and 60 years old with active COVID-19. Material for sequencing was peripheral blood. The chain couples TRBV11-3 to TRBJ2-3; 10 bases line up with TRBD2. The CDR3 loop reads CASSLGLAEDTQYF. The CDR3 bases are TGTGCCAGCAGCCTCGGACTAGCGGAAGATACGCAGTATTTT.